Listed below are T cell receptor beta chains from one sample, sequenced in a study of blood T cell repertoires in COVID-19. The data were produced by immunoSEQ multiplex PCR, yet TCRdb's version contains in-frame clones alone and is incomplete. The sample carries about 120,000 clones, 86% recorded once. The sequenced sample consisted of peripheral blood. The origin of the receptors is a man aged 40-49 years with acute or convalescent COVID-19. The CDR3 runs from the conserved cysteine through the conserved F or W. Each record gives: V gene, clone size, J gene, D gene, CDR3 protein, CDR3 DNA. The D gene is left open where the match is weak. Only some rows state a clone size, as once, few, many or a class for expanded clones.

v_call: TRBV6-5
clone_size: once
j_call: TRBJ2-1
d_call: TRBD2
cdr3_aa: CASRARRGGNDEQFF
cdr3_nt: TGTGCCAGCAGGGCCCGACGCGGGGGAAACGATGAGCAGTTCTTC

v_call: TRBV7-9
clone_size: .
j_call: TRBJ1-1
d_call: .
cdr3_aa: CASSRGANTEAFF
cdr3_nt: TGTGCCAGCAGCAGGGGCGCGAACACTGAAGCTTTCTTT

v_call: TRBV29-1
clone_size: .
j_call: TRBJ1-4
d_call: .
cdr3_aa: CSVGVGAASEKLFF
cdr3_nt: TGCAGCGTCGGCGTGGGGGCCGCTAGTGAAAAACTGTTTTTT

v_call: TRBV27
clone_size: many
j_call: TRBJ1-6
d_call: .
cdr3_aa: CASSVDRINSPLHF
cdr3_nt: TGTGCCAGCAGTGTTGACAGGATTAATTCACCCCTCCACTTT

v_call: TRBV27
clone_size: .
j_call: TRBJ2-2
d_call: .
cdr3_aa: CASSRQITGELFF
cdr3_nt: TGTGCCAGCAGTAGACAGATCACCGGGGAGCTGTTTTTT

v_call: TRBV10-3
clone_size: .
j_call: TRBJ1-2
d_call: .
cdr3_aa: CATQPDRGDGYTF
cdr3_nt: TGTGCCACTCAACCGGACCGGGGGGATGGCTACACCTTC

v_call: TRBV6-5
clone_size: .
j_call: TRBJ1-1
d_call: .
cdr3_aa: CATSGEQGFTEAFF
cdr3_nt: TGTGCCACTTCCGGGGAGCAGGGGTTCACTGAAGCTTTCTTT

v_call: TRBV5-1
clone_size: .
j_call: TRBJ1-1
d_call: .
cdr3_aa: CASSLTQGLNTEAFF
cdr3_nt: TGCGCCAGCAGCTTGACGCAGGGTCTGAACACTGAAGCTTTCTTT

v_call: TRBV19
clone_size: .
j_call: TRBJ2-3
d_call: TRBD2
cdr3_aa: CASSNPGLAGTDTQYF
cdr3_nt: TGTGCCAGTAGTAATCCGGGACTAGCAGGGACAGATACGCAGTATTTT

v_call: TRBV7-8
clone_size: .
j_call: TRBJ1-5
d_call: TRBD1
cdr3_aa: CASSPLGQNSNQPQHF
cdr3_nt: TGTGCCAGCAGCCCATTGGGACAGAATAGCAATCAGCCCCAGCATTTT

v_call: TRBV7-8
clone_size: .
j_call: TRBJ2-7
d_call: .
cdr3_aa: CASSLRDRAGHEQYF
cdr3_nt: TGTGCCAGCAGCTTACGAGACAGGGCGGGGCACGAGCAGTACTTC

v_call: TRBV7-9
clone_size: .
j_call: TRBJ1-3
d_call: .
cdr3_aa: CASSPNQGFGNTIYF
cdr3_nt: TGTGCCAGCAGCCCAAACCAGGGTTTTGGAAACACCATATATTTT

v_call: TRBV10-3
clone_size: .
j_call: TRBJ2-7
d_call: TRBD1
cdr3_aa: CAISESGDSVEQYF
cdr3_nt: TGTGCCATCAGTGAGTCAGGGGACAGTGTGGAGCAGTACTTC

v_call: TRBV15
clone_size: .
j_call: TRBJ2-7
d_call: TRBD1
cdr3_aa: CATSRDRPGTGVYEQYF
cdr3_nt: TGTGCCACCAGCAGAGATAGACCCGGGACAGGCGTATACGAGCAGTACTTC

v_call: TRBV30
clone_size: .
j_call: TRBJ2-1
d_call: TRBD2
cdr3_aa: CAWRGLVGNEQFF
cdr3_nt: TGTGCCTGGAGGGGACTAGTAGGCAATGAGCAGTTCTTC

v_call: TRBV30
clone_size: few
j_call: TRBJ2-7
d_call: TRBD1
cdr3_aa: CAWTAPGQGYEQYF
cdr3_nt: TGTGCCTGGACCGCCCCGGGACAGGGCTACGAGCAGTACTTC

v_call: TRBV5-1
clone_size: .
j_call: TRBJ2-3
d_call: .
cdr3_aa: CASYNTDTQYF
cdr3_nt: TGCGCCAGCTACAACACAGATACGCAGTATTTT

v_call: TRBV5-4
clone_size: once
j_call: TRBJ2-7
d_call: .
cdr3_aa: CASSLVERDYEQYF
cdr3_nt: TGTGCCAGCAGCTTGGTCGAGAGGGACTACGAGCAGTACTTC

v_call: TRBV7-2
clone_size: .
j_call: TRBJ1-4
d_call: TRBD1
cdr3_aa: CASSLRGTGGTTNEKLFF
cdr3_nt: TGTGCCAGCAGCTTAAGGGGGACAGGGGGCACAACTAATGAAAAACTGTTTTTT

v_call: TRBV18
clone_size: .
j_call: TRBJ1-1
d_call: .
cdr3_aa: CASSPPAGNTEAFF
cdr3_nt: TGTGCCAGCTCACCACCGGCAGGGAACACTGAAGCTTTCTTT

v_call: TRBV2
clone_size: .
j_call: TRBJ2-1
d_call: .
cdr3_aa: CASSGGVSSYNEQFF
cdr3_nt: TGTGCCAGCAGTGGCGGGGTTAGCTCCTACAATGAGCAGTTCTTC

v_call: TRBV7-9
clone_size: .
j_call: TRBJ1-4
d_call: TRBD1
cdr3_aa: CASSLASGQASLKLFF
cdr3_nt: TGTGCCAGCAGCTTAGCCTCGGGACAGGCCTCACTGAAACTGTTTTTT

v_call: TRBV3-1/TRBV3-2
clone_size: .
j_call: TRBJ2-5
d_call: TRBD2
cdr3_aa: CASSQVFGGRETRYF
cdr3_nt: TGTGCCAGCAGCCAAGTATTTGGCGGGAGAGAGACCCGGTACTTC

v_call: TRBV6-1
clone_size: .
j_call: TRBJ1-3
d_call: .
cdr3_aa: CASSEPLRGSGNTIYF
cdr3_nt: TGTGCCAGCAGTGAACCTTTGCGGGGCTCTGGAAACACCATATATTTT

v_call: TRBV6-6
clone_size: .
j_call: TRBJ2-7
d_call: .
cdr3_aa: CASGPGRYEQYF
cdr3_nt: TGTGCCAGCGGGCCAGGGAGGTACGAGCAGTACTTC

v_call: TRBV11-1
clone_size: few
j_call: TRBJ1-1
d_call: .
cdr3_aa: CASSLRPGGGTEAFF
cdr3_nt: TGTGCCAGCAGCTTACGTCCGGGTGGAGGAACTGAAGCTTTCTTT

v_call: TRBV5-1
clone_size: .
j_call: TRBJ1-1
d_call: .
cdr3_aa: CASSLVGTGGTEAFF
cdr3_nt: TGCGCCAGCAGCTTGGTAGGTACGGGGGGCACTGAAGCTTTCTTT

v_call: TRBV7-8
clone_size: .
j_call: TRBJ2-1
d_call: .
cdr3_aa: CASSLRDRNSYNEQFF
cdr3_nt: TGTGCCAGCAGCTTACGAGACAGGAATTCCTACAATGAGCAGTTCTTC

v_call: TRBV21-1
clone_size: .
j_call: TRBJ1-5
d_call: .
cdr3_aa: CEGNRNDSNQPQHF
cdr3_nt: TGTGAGGGGAACAGGAACGATAGCAATCAGCCCCAGCATTTT

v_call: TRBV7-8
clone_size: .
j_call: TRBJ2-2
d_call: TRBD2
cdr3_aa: CASSRGGGGNTGELFF
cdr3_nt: TGTGCCAGCAGCCGTGGTGGCGGGGGGAACACCGGGGAGCTGTTTTTT

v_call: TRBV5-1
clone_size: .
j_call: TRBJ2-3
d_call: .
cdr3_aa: CASSLPQLGEDTQYF
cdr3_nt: TGCGCCAGCAGCTTGCCCCAATTAGGAGAAGATACGCAGTATTTT

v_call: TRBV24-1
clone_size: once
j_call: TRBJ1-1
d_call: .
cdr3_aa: CATSEGGTNTEAFF
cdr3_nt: TGTGCCACCAGCGAGGGGGGGACGAACACTGAAGCTTTCTTT

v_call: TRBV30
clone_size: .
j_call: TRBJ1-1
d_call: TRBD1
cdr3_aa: CAWSLKGTGANTEAFF
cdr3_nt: TGTGCCTGGAGTCTCAAGGGGACAGGGGCGAACACTGAAGCTTTCTTT

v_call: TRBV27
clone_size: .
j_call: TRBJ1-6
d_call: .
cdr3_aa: CASSREAQDYNSPLHF
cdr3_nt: TGTGCCAGCAGCCGAGAGGCACAGGACTATAATTCACCCCTCCACTTT

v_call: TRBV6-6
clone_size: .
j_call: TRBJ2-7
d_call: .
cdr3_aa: CASSKPGQEAVEQYF
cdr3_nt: TGTGCCAGCAGTAAGCCGGGACAAGAGGCGGTCGAGCAGTACTTC

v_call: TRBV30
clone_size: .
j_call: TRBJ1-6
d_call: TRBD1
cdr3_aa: CAWRAQGADNSPLHF
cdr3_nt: TGTGCCTGGAGAGCGCAGGGGGCGGATAATTCACCCCTCCACTTT

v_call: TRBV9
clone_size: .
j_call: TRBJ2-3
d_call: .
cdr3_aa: CASSSSPSFADTQYF
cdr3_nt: TGTGCCAGCAGCTCTAGTCCTAGTTTCGCAGATACGCAGTATTTT

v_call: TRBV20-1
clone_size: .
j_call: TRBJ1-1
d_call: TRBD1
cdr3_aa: CSASGRTGTTEAFF
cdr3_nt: TGCAGTGCTAGTGGACGGACAGGGACCACTGAAGCTTTCTTT

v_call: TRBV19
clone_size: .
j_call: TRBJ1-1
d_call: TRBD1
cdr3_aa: CASRDRGTRTEAFF
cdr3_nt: TGTGCCAGTAGGGACAGGGGGACGAGGACTGAAGCTTTCTTT

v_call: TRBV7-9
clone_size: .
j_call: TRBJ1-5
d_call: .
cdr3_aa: CASSFAGSSNQPQHF
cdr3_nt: TGTGCCAGCAGCTTCGCGGGGTCTAGCAATCAGCCCCAGCATTTT

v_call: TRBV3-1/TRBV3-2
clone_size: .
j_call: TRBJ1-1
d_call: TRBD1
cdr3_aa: CASSPRRTGGTEAFF
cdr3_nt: TGTGCCAGCAGCCCTCGTCGGACAGGGGGAACTGAAGCTTTCTTT

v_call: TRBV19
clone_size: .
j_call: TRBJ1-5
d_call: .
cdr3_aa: CASSVGTWDGRSNQPQHF
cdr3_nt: TGTGCCAGTAGTGTGGGGACTTGGGACGGCAGAAGCAATCAGCCCCAGCATTTT

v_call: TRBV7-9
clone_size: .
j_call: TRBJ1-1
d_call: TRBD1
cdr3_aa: CASSLEGALGTEAFF
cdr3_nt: TGTGCCAGCAGCTTAGAGGGGGCCTTGGGGACTGAAGCTTTCTTT

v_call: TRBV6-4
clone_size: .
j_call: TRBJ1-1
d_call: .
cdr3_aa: CASSEQGNTEAFF
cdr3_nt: TGTGCCAGCAGTGAACAGGGGAACACTGAAGCTTTCTTT

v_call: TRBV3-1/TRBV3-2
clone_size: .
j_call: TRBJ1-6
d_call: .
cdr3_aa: CASSHPVSNSPLHF
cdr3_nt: TGTGCCAGCAGCCATCCAGTGTCGAATTCACCCCTCCACTTT

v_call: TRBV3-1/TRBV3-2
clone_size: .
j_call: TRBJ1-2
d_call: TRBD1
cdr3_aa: CASGGTGGGDGYTF
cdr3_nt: TGTGCCAGCGGGGGGACAGGCGGAGGGGATGGCTACACCTTC

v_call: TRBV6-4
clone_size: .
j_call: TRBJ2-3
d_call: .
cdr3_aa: CASSSGADTQYF
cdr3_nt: TGTGCCAGCAGCTCGGGGGCAGATACGCAGTATTTT

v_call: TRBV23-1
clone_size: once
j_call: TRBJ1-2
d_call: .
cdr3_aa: CASTDPAGLNGYTF
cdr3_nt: TGCGCCAGCACCGATCCCGCGGGGCTAAATGGCTACACCTTC

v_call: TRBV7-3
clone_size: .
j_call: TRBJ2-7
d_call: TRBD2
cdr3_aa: CASSSGSSYEQYF
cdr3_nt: TGTGCCAGCTCTAGCGGGAGCTCCTACGAGCAGTACTTC

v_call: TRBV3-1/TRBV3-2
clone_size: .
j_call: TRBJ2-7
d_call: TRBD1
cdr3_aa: CASSQLGQGPYEQYF
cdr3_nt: TGTGCCAGCAGCCAACTGGGACAGGGCCCCTACGAGCAGTACTTC

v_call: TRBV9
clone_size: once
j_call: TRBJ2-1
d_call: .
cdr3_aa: CASSAFGNEQFF
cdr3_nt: TGTGCCAGCAGCGCATTCGGGAATGAGCAGTTCTTC

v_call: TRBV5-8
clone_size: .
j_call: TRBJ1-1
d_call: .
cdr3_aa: CASSVGHKNTEAFF
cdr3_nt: TGTGCCAGCAGCGTGGGACACAAGAACACTGAAGCTTTCTTT

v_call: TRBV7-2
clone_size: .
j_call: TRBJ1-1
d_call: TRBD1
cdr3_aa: CASSYDRGDTEAFF
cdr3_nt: TGTGCCAGCAGCTATGACAGGGGGGATACTGAAGCTTTCTTT

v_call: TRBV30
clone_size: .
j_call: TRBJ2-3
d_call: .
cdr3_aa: CAWSPGNTDTQYF
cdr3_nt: TGTGCCTGGAGTCCGGGGAACACAGATACGCAGTATTTT

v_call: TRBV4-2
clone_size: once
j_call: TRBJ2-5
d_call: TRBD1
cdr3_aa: CASSQAGTGGKQETQYF
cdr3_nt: TGTGCCAGCAGCCAGGCCGGGACAGGGGGGAAACAAGAGACCCAGTACTTC

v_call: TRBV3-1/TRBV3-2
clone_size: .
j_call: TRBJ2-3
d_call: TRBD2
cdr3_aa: CASSQVGRLTDTQYF
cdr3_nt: TGTGCCAGCAGCCAAGTCGGGAGGTTGACAGATACGCAGTATTTT

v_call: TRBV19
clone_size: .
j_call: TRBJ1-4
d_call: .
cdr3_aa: CASSIREGTTGPTNEKLFF
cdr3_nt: TGTGCCAGTAGTATAAGAGAAGGAACGACAGGTCCCACGAATGAAAAACTGTTTTTT

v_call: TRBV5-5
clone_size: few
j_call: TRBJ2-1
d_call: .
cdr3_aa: CASSLAPGTYNEQFF
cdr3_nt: TGTGCCAGCAGCTTGGCCCCGGGAACCTACAATGAGCAGTTCTTC

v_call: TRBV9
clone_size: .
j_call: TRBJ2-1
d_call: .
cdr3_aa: CASSSQRSGDRGQFYNEQFF
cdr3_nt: TGTGCCAGCAGCTCCCAAAGGTCAGGGGACCGCGGACAATTCTACAATGAGCAGTTCTTC

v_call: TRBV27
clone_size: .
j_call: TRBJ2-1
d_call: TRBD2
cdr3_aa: CASSLLEGGPLHLGNEQFF
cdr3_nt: TGTGCCAGCAGTTTATTGGAGGGAGGGCCTCTCCATTTAGGGAATGAGCAGTTCTTC